The 12 T cell receptor beta chains below come from one sample, sequenced in a study of blood T cell repertoires in COVID-19. Only in-frame clones appear in the TCRdb table, and some are missing; sequencing was by immunoSEQ multiplex PCR. The data show around 220,000 clones, approximately 87% seen once. Sequenced sample: peripheral blood. The receptors were sampled from a woman in her forties or fifties with acute or convalescent COVID-19.

The chain links TRBV10-3 to TRBJ1-2; maybe TRBD1 (5 bases). Trimming stripped 10 bases from V and 2 bases from J, with 17 bases between. The CDR3 runs to 14 residues. From germline, CDR1 is ENHRY and CDR2 SYGVKD. The CDR3 reads CASQIRTGNYGYTF. CDR3 bases: TGTGCCAGCCAAATAAGAACAGGAAACTATGGCTACACCTTC.

The V gene is TRBV27, the J gene TRBJ2-2; 7 bases line up with TRBD2. CDR3 length: 14 amino acids. The germline V gene has CDR1 MNHEY and CDR2 SMNVEV (reference sequence). Germline trimming cut 5 bases from V and 4 bases from J; bases unmatched to any gene: 4. The CDR3 sequence: CASSRDYLTGELFF. The DNA for the CDR3 is TGTGCCAGCAGTAGGGACTACCTCACCGGGGAGCTGTTTTTT.

V gene TRBV29-1 combines with J gene TRBJ2-5; 10 nucleotides agree with TRBD1. The germline gives CDR1 SQVTM, CDR2 ANQGSEA. The CDR3 extends over 13 amino acids. With V trimmed by 3 bases and J by 5 bases, 3 bases remained unmatched. CDR3 residues: CSVDRGQGETQYF. The DNA of the CDR3 is TGCAGCGTTGATCGGGGACAGGGGGAGACCCAGTACTTC.

This chain joins TRBV2 and TRBJ1-1, with D perhaps TRBD1 (6 bases). Germline assignment: CDR1 SNHLY and CDR2 FYNNEI. This CDR3 region has 14 residues. V dropped 4 bases and J dropped 0 bases, with 9 bases sitting between them. The CDR3 is CASSVGQMNTEAFF. DNA for the CDR3: TGTGCCAGCAGTGTGGGACAAATGAACACTGAAGCTTTCTTT.

J is TRBJ1-5 and V is TRBV19; TRBD1 aligns across 10 bases. The V segment lost 3 bases and the J segment 6 bases; nucleotides outside the gene matches: 5. The CDR3 has 15 residues. CDR1 is LNHDA and CDR2 is SQIVND in the germline V gene (reference sequence). The CDR3 spells CASSMTGGKLQPQHF. CDR3 bases: TGTGCCAGTAGTATGACAGGGGGCAAACTTCAGCCCCAGCATTTT.

V gene TRBV7-7 combines with J gene TRBJ2-2; TRBD2 matches 7 bases. This CDR3 contains 15 residues. Per germline, CDR1 SSHAT and CDR2 FNYEAQ (reference sequence). V lost 4 bases, J lost 6 bases, and 8 bases stayed unmatched. CDR3 sequence reads: CASSSLGGRAGELFF. The CDR3 DNA reads TGTGCCAGCAGCTCCCTTGGCGGGAGAGCCGGGGAGCTGTTTTTT.

The chain uses TRBV12-5 and TRBJ2-3, with TRBD1 matching 8 bases. V lost 6 bases, J lost 2 bases, and 10 bases stayed unmatched. There are 16 residues in the CDR3. Germline CDR1 reads LGHNT; CDR2 reads FRNRAP. CDR3 coding DNA: TGTGCTAGTGGACCTGGACAGGGTGGCACCACAGATACGCAGTATTTT. This sequence encodes CASGPGQGGTTDTQYF.

The J gene is TRBJ1-1, the V gene TRBV2; 7 bases line up with TRBD1. CDR1 is SNHLY, CDR2 FYNNEI, per germline. Trimming took 4 bases from V and 5 from J; bases not matched to a gene: 4. The CDR3 is made up of 13 amino acids. As DNA, the CDR3 is TGTGCCAGCAGTGGACAGACAGGGACTGAAGCTTTCTTT. It codes for CASSGQTGTEAFF.

This clone was found once. V is TRBV19 and J is TRBJ2-2; 8 bases fit TRBD1. V shed 4 bases and J 3 bases; nucleotides not matched to a gene: 10. The germline gives CDR1 LNHDA, CDR2 SQIVND (reference sequence). The CDR3 runs 17 residues. The CDR3 sequence is CASSTHRQGPYTGELFF. In DNA form, the CDR3 reads TGTGCCAGTAGTACACATCGACAGGGGCCTTACACCGGGGAGCTGTTTTTT. Combining the CDR3 with reference TRBV19 and TRBJ2-2 gives the whole variable domain DGGITQSPKYLFRKEGQNVTLSCEQNLNHDAMYWYRQDPGQGLRLIYYSQIVNDFQKGDIAEGYSVSREKKESFPLTVTSAQKNPTAFYLCASSTHRQGPYTGELFFGEGSRLTVL.

The chain links TRBV24-1 to TRBJ1-1, with 8 bases lining up with TRBD1. CDR1 and CDR2 (germline): KGHDR, SFDVKD. There are 16 residues in the CDR3. The junction had 10 bases not matched to a gene; V was cut back by 4 bases and J by 4 bases. The CDR3 protein is CATSDDRGQGGTEAFF. The DNA of the CDR3 is TGTGCCACCAGTGACGATCGTGGACAGGGTGGCACTGAAGCTTTCTTT.

This chain links TRBV5-5 with TRBJ1-2; D gene ambiguous. The germline gives CDR1 SGHKS, CDR2 YYEKEE (reference sequence). Trimming removed 5 bases from V and 3 bases from J, with 11 bases in between. The CDR3 consists of 13 residues. CDR3 in amino acids: CASRFRQDYGYTF. CDR3 sequence (DNA): TGTGCCAGCAGGTTTCGACAAGACTATGGCTACACCTTC.

In this sample, this clone turned up a few times. The chain joins TRBV11-3 to TRBJ2-1; 8 bases agree with TRBD2. The CDR3 spans 15 residues. CDR1 is SGHNT and CDR2 is YENEEA in the germline V gene. V gave up 4 bases and J gave up 6 bases; unmatched junction bases: 8. DNA for the CDR3: TGTGCCAGCAGCTCCCGGCAGGGGACTAGCAATGAGCAGTTCTTC. It codes for CASSSRQGTSNEQFF.